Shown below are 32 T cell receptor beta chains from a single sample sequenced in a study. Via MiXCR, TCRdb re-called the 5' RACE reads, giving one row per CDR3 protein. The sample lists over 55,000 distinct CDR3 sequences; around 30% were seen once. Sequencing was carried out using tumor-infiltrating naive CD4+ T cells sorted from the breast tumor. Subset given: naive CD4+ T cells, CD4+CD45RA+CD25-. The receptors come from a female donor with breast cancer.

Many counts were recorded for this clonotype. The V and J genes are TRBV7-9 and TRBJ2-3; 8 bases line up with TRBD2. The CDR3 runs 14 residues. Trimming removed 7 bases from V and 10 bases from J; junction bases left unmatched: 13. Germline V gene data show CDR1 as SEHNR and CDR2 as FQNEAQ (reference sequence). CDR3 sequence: CASNPGRGSGPQYF. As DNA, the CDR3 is TGTGCCAGCAACCCCGGGAGGGGGAGCGGGCCGCAGTATTTT.

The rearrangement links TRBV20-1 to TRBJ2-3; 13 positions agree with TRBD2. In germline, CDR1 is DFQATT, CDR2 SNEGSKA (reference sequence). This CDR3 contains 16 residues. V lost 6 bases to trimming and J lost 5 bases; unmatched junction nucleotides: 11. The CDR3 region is CSAVRTSGSTGDTQYF. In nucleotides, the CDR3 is TGCAGTGCCGTCAGGACTAGCGGGAGTACTGGAGATACGCAGTATTTT.

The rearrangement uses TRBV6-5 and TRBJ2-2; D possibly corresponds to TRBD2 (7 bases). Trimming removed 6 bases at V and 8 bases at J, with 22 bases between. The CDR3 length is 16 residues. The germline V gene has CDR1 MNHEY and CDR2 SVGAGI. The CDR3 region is CASRSQRGRVEGELFF. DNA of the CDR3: TGTGCCAGCAGATCCCAAAGGGGGAGGGTGGAGGGGGAGCTGTTTTTT.

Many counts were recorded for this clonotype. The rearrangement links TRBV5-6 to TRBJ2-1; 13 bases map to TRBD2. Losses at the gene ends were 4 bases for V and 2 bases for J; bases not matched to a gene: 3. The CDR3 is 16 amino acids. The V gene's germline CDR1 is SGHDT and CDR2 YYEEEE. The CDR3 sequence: CASSRTSGSTYNEQFF. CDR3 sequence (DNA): TGTGCCAGCAGCCGGACTAGCGGGAGTACCTACAATGAGCAGTTCTTC.

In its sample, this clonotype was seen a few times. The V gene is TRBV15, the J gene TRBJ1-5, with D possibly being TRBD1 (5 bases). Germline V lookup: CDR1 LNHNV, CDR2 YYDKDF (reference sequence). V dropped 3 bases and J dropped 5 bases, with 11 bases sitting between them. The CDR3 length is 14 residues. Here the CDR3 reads CATSRGDGDQPQHF. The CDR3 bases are TGTGCCACCAGCAGGGGGGACGGAGATCAGCCCCAGCATTTT.

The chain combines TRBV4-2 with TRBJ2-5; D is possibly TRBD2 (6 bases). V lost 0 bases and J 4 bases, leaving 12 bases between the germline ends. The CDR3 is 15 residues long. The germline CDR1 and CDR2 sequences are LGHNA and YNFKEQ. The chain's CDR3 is CASSQDWRVTETQYF. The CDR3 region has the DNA TGTGCCAGCAGCCAAGATTGGAGGGTAACAGAGACCCAGTACTTC.

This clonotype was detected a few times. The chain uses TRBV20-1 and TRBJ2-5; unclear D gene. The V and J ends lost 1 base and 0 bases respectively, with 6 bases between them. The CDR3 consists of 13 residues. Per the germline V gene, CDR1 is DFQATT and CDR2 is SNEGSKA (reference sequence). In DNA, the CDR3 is TGCAGTGCTAGAGGGCTTAACCAAGAGACCCAGTACTTC. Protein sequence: CSARGLNQETQYF.

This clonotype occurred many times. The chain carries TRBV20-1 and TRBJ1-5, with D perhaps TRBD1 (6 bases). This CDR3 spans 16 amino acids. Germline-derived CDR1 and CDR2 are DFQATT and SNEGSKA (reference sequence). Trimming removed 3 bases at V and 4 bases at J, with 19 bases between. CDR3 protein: CSARNPTGGYNQPQHF. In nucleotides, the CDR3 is TGCAGTGCTAGGAATCCCACCGGGGGCTATAATCAGCCCCAGCATTTT.

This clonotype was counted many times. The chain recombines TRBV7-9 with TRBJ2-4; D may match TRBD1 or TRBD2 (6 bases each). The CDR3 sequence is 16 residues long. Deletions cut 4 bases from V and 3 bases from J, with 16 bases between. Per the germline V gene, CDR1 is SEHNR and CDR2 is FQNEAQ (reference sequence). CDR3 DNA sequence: TGTGCCAGCAGCTCGAGGGGGGAGGAGGGCAAAAACATTCAGTACTTC. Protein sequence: CASSSRGEEGKNIQYF.

CDR3 DNA sequence: TGTGCCAGCAGCGCAGTAGCGGGAGGCAATGAGCAGTTCTTC. Translated: CASSAVAGGNEQFF. The chain carries TRBV11-3 and TRBJ2-1; 10 bases are a match to TRBD2. The V gene's germline CDR1 is SGHNT and CDR2 YENEEA. There are 14 residues in the CDR3. After removal of 5 bases from V and 6 bases from J, the junction contained 4 bases not matched to a gene.

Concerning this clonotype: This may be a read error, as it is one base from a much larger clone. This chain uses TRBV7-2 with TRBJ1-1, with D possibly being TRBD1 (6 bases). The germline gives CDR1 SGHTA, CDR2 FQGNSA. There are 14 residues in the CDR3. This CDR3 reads CASSSLGGWTEVFF. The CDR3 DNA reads TGTGCCAGCAGCTCTTTGGGGGGCTGGACTGAAGTTTTCTTT.

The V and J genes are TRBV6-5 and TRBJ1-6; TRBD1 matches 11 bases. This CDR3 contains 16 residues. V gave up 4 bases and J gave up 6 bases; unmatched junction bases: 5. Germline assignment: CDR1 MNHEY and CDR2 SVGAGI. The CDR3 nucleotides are TGTGCCAGCAGTTCGGACAGGGGGCTCTTTAATTCACCCCTCCACTTT. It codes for CASSSDRGLFNSPLHF.

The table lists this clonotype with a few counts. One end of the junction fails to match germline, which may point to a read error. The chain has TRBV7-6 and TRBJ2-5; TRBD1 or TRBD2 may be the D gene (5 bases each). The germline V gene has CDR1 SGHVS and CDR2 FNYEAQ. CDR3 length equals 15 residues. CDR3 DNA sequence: TGTGCCGGCAGCTTATTGACGGGGCGCCAGGAGACCCAGTACTTC. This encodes CAGSLLTGRQETQYF. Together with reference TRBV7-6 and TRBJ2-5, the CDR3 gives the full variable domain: GAGVSQSPRYKVTKRGQDVALRCDPISGHVSLYWYRQALGQGPEFLTYFNYEAQQDKSGLPNDRFSAERPEGSISTLTIQRTEQRDSAMYRCAGSLLTGRQETQYFGPGTRLLVL.

The CDR3 region has the DNA TGTGCCAGCAGCTTAGAGGTGTCCATTAGCGGGAAGTTCTACGAGCAGTACTTC. Its translation is CASSLEVSISGKFYEQYF. The rearrangement uses TRBV7-8 and TRBJ2-7, with 8 bases aligning to TRBD2. Germline V gene data show CDR1 as SGHVS and CDR2 as FQNEAQ. The CDR3 runs 18 residues. V gave up 1 base and J gave up 3 bases; unmatched junction bases: 14.

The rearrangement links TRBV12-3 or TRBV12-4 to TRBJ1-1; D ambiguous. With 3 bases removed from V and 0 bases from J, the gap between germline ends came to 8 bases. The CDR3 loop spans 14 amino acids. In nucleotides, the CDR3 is TGTGCCAGCAGTTTTTGGGGTATGAACACTGAAGCTTTCTTT. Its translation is CASSFWGMNTEAFF.

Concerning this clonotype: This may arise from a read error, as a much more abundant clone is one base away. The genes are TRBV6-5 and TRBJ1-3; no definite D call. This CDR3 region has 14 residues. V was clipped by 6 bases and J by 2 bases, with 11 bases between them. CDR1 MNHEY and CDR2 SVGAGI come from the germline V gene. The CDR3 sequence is CASSRTHPGNTIYF. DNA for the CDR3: TGTGCCAGCAGCCGGACGCATCCTGGAAACACCATATATTTT.

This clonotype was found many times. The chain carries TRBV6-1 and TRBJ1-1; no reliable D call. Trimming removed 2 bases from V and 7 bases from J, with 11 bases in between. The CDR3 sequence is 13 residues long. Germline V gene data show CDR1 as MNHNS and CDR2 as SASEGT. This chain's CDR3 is CASSEREDGEAFF. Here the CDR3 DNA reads TGTGCCAGCAGTGAAAGGGAGGACGGTGAAGCTTTCTTT.

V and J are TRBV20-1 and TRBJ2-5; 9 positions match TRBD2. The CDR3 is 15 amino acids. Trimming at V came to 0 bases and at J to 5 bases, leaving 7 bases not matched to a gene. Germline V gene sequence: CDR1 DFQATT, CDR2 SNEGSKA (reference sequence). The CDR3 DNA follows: TGCAGTGCTAGAGATCGCGGGGGGGCCCGGGAGACCCAGTACTTC. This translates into CSARDRGGARETQYF.

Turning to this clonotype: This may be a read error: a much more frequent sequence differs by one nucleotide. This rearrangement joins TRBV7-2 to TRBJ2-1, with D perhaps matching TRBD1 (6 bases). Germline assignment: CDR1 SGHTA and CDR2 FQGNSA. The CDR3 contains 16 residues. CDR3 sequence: CASSPPGTPVGNKQFF. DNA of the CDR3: TGTGCCAGCAGCCCTCCCGGGACACCCGTCGGCAATAAGCAGTTCTTC.

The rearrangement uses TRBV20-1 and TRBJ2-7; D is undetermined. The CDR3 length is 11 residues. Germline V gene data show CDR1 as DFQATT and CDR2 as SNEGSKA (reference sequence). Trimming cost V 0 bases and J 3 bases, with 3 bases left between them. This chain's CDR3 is CSARDNYEQYF. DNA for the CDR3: TGCAGTGCTAGAGACAACTACGAGCAGTACTTC.

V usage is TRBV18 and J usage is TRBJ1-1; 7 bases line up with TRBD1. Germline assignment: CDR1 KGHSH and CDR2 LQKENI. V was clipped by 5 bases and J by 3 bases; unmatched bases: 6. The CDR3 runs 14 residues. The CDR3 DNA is TGTGCCAGCTCAAACAGGGGAGAGGACACTGAAGCTTTCTTT. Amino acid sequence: CASSNRGEDTEAFF.

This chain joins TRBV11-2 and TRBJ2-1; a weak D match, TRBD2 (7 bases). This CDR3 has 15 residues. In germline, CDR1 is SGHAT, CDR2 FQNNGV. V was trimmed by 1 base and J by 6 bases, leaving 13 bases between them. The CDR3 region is CASSLVGGALNEQFF. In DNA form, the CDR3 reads TGTGCCAGCAGCTTAGTAGGGGGGGCCCTCAATGAGCAGTTCTTC.

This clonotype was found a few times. CDR3 DNA sequence: TGTGCCAGCGCCGGTAGTGTACAGGTTTCGCAGCATTTT. It codes for CASAGSVQVSQHF. This sequence joins TRBV6-6 and TRBJ1-5; weak D call: TRBD1 (5 bases). The CDR3 sequence is 13 residues long. Trimming removed 8 bases at V and 13 bases at J, with 21 bases between. Germline CDR1 and CDR2: MNHNY and SVGAGI (reference sequence).

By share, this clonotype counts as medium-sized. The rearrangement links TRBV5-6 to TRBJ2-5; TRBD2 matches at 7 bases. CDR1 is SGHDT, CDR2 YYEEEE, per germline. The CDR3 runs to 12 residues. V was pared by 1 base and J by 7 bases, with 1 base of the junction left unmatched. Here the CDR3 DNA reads TGTGCCAGCAGCTTGCCTAGCGGGACCCAGTACTTC. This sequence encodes CASSLPSGTQYF.

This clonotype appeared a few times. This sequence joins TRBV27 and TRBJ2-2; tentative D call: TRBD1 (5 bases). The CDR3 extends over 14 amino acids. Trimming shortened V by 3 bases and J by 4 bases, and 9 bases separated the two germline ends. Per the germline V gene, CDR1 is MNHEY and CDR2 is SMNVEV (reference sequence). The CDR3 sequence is CASSFSGFTGELFF. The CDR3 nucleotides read TGTGCCAGCAGTTTTTCAGGGTTCACCGGGGAGCTGTTTTTT.

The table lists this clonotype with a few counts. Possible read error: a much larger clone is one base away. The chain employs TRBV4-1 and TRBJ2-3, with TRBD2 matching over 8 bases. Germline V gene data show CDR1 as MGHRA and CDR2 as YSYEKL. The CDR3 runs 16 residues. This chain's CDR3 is CASGQALAGSTDTQYF. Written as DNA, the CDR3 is TGCGCCAGCGGCCAAGCGTTAGCGGGGTCCACAGATACGCAGTATTTT.

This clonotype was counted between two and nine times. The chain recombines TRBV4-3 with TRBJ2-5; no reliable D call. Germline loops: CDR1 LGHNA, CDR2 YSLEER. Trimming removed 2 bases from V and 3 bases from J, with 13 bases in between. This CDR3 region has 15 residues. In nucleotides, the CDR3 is TGCGCCAGCAGCCAATCTCTCGACTTCAAAGAGACCCAGTACTTC. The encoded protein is CASSQSLDFKETQYF.

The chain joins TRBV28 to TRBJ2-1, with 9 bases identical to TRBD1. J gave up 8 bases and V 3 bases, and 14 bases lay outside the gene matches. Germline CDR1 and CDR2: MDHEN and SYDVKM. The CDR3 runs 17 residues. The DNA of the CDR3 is TGTGCCAGCAGTTTGGGGGTGCGGACAGGGGAGGTGGATGAGCAGTTCTTC. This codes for CASSLGVRTGEVDEQFF.

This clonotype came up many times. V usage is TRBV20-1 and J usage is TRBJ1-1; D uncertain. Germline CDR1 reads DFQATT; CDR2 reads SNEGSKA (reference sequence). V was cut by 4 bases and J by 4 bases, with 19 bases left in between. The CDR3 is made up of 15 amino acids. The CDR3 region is CSAMSGSSVGTEAFF. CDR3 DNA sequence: TGCAGTGCTATGTCGGGGTCTTCCGTGGGCACTGAAGCTTTCTTT.

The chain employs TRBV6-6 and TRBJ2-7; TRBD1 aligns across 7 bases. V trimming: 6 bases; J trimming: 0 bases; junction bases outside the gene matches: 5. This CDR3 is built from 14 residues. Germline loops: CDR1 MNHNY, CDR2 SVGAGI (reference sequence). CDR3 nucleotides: TGTGCCAGCAGCCTGGACAGGACCTCCTACGAGCAGTACTTC. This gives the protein CASSLDRTSYEQYF.

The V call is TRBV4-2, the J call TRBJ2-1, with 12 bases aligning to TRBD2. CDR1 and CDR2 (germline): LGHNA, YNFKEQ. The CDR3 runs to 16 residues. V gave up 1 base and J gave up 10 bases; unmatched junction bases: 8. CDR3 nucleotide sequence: TGTGCCAGCAGCCAAGGACTAGCGGGAGATTTTAACGAGCAGTTCTTC. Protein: CASSQGLAGDFNEQFF.

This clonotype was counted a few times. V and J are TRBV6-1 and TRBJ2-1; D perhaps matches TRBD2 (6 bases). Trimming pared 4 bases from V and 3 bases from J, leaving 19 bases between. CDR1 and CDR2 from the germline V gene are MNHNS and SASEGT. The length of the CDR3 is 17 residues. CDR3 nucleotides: TGTGCCAGCAGTGCTTCGGGACTCGCCATAAACTACAATGAGCAGTTCTTC. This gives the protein CASSASGLAINYNEQFF.